This T cell receptor beta chain came from a study of response to subunit inactivated influenza vaccine. This clonotype has only a few counts. The target antigen is unknown. J lost 15 bases, V lost 8 bases, and 10 bases had no gene match. Germline V CDR1 and CDR2: DFQATT, SNEGSKA (reference sequence). The CDR3 runs 11 residues. TCRdb processed the RT-PCR reads anew with MiXCR; each CDR3 protein has one entry. The table lists about 830,000 distinct CDR3 sequences, roughly 18% of them singletons, with roughly a tenth in the top ten. Study-wide results and limits: Each seasonal influenza vaccination, the authors suggested, recruits few new T cells.

The sequence was obtained from a man aged 50 to 60 who received an inactivated influenza vaccine. This chain joins TRBV20-1 and TRBJ2-1; TRBD2 matches at 10 bases. The sample here was PBMCs from blood, taken 4 to 6 days after vaccination. The DNA for the CDR3 is TGCAGTACGAGAACTAGCGGGGTTGCGTTCTTC. Protein: CSTRTSGVAFF.